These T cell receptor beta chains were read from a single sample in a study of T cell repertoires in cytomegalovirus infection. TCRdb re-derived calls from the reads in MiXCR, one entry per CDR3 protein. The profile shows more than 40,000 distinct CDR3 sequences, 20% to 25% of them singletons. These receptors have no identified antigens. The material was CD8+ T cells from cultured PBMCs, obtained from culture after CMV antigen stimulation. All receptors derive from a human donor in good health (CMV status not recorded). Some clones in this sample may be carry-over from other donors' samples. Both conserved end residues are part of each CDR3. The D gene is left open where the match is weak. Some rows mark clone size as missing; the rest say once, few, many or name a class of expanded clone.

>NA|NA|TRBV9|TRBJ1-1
TGTGCCAGCAGCGCCGACTGGGCTGGGGAAGCTTTCTTT
CASSADWAGEAFF
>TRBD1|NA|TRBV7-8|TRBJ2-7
TGTGCCAGCAGCTTTCAGGACAGGGTCTACGAGCAGTACTTC
CASSFQDRVYEQYF
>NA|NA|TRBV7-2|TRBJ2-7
TGTGCCAGCAGTTGGGACTTTACCTACGAGCAGTACTTC
CASSWDFTYEQYF
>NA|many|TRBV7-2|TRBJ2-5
TGTGCCAGCAGCCGTCCGGGGATGGAGACCCAGTACTTC
CASSRPGMETQYF
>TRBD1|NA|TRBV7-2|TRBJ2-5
TGTGCCAGCAGTCTTTCTAGCAGGGGGCAAGAGACCCAGTACTTC
CASSLSSRGQETQYF
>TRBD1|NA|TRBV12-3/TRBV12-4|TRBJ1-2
TGTGCCAGCAGAACGACAGGGGCCAACTATGGCTACACCTTC
CASRTTGANYGYTF
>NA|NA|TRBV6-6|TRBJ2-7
TGTGCCAGCCGCCAGGGACCCACCTACGAGCAGTACTTC
CASRQGPTYEQYF
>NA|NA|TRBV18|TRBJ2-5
TGTGCCAGCTCACCACCGGCAGAGACCCAGTACTTC
CASSPPAETQYF
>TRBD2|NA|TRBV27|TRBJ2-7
TGTGCCAGCAATAGCGGGAGTGGCTACGAGCAGTACTTC
CASNSGSGYEQYF
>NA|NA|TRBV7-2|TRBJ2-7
TGTGCCAGCAGCCACACCGGGATAGGGCCCTACGAGCAGTACTTC
CASSHTGIGPYEQYF
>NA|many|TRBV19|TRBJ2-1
TGTGCCAGTAGTATGGGCGCTTCGAGCTCCTACAATGAGCAGTTCTTC
CASSMGASSSYNEQFF